The 14 T cell receptor beta chains below all came from one sample that was sequenced in a study of tumor and adjacent non-tumor tissue in lung cancer listed by TCRdb under 2018. RNA was extracted from bulk unsorted tissue and checked for quality with a NanoDrop ND-1000 and an Agilent 2100. The library was built by means of multiplex PCR. Sequenced using an Illumina HiSeq 2500. TCRbeta libraries were constructed through three rounds of nested PCR with primers (Table S4) according to protocols adapted from ARM-PCR. The raw public data were reprocessed by TCRdb itself: fastp quality trimming at Q25, MiXCR clonotype calling, in-frame beta chains only. Rows are combined by CDR3 protein, so each entry shows the most common genes and DNA. For this sample the table gives approximately 68,000 distinct CDR3 sequences, of which less than 80% were detected only once. The ten biggest clones cover 25% to 30% of the sample.

The sample consisted of lung tumor tissue. Receptors were obtained from a man aged 60 to 75 with non-small cell lung cancer.

As concerns this clonotype: The junction does not match germline at one end; this may be a read error. CDR3 coding DNA: TGCAGTGCTAGGCCTAGCTGTTACTACGAACAGTACTTC. Translated, it gives CSARPSCYYEQYF. This rearrangement joins TRBV20-1 to TRBJ2-7; D perhaps matches TRBD2 (5 bases). The length of the CDR3 is 13 residues. From germline, CDR1 is DFQATT and CDR2 SNEGSKA (reference sequence).

This chain connects TRBV6-2 or TRBV6-3 to TRBJ2-2, with 9 bases that match TRBD2. The CDR3 loop spans 16 amino acids. Germline lookup yields CDR1 MNHEY and CDR2 SVGEGT. With V trimmed by 8 bases and J by 17 bases, 24 bases remained unmatched. In DNA form, the CDR3 reads TGTGCCAGCTCGAGGGCTAGCGGGATGAACACGAGGGAACTCTTTTTT. Amino acid sequence: CASSRASGMNTRELFF.

As regards this clonotype: Mismatch with germline at one junction end may stem from a read error. The rearrangement links TRBV6-6 to TRBJ1-1, with a weak D call TRBD1 (6 bases). Germline values: CDR1 MNHNY, CDR2 SVGAGI (reference sequence). The CDR3 has 13 amino acids. The CDR3 loop is CASSYSDSSETFF. CDR3 nucleotide sequence: TGTGCCAGCAGTTACTCGGACAGCTCTGAAACTTTCTTT.

A remark on this clonotype: The conserved phenylalanine or tryptophan normally closing the CDR3 is absent here, so this likely arose from a read error. It is unclear where the CDR3 begins or ends on the DNA, so no DNA is shown, and the CDR3 is as TCRdb lists it. The V gene is TRBV20-1, the J gene TRBJ2-1. From its first to its last residue, the CDR3 has 11 amino acids. CDR1 DFQATT and CDR2 SNEGSKA come from the germline V gene (reference sequence). The CDR3 reads CNAIPENEQCL.

Note on this clonotype: One end of the junction varies from germline; a read error may be responsible. This chain uses TRBV6-2 or TRBV6-3 with TRBJ2-2, with 13 positions matching TRBD2. Looked up from germline, CDR1 is MNHEY and CDR2 is SVGEGT. The CDR3 is 15 residues long. The CDR3, as DNA: TGTACCAGCAGCACAGGACTAGCGGGAGCCGGGAAGCTGTTTTTT. Residues: CTSSTGLAGAGKLFF.

This sequence joins TRBV11-2 and TRBJ2-3, with D possibly called TRBD1 or TRBD2 (5 bases each). V shed 4 bases and J shed 7 bases, with 18 bases lying between them. Germline loops: CDR1 SGHAT, CDR2 FQNNGV. The CDR3 loop spans 15 amino acids. The CDR3 coding sequence is TGTGCCAGCAGCTACCGGGACCCCCCGACAAATACGCAGTATTTT. It yields the protein CASSYRDPPTNTQYF.

As concerns this clonotype: This may be a read error, as it is one base from a much larger clone. The chain uses TRBV20-1 and TRBJ2-1, with 7 positions matching TRBD2. The trim removed 6 bases at V and 10 bases at J, leaving 15 bases unmatched. Germline assignment: CDR1 DFQATT and CDR2 SNEGSKA (reference sequence). CDR3 length: 14 residues. CDR3 sequence (DNA): TGCAGTGCCCTAGCGGTCCTCCCTGTGAAGGAGCAGTTCTTC. This gives the protein CSALAVLPVKEQFF.

This clonotype occurred once. The chain has TRBV6-5 and TRBJ1-2; TRBD1 might be the D (6 bases). Trimming pared 9 bases from V and 5 bases from J, leaving 19 bases between. CDR3 length equals 14 residues. Germline values: CDR1 MNHEY, CDR2 SVGAGI. CDR3 sequence (DNA): TGTGCCAGAAGCCCCGGGACATTGCATTATGGCTACACCTTC. Its translation is CARSPGTLHYGYTF.

With regard to this clonotype: The final CDR3 position lacks the conserved phenylalanine or tryptophan, pointing to a likely read error. This chain uses TRBV20-1 with TRBJ2-3, with D tentatively TRBD1 (8 bases). The CDR3 runs 16 residues. The germline V gene encodes CDR1 DFQATT and CDR2 SNEGSKA (reference sequence). CDR3 coding DNA: TGCAGTGCTAGCAGCGGGACCTCAGGGGGCACAGATGCGCAGTATTAT. This sequence encodes CSASSGTSGGTDAQYY.

With regard to this clonotype: A single base separates this from a much larger clone, so it may be a read error. The chain is built from TRBV28 and TRBJ2-2, with a possible D match to TRBD2 (5 bases). V was trimmed by 1 base and J by 7 bases, leaving 7 bases between them. This CDR3 has 13 residues. The germline CDR1 and CDR2 sequences are MDHEN and SYDVKM. CDR3: CASSLLRVGELFF. The CDR3 region has the DNA TGTGCCAGCAGTTTATTGAGGGTCGGGGAGCTGTTTTTT.

The chain employs TRBV6-5 and TRBJ1-1; no clear D. Germline loops: CDR1 MNHEY, CDR2 SVGAGI. The CDR3 has 15 amino acids. Trimming took 0 bases from V and 6 from J, leaving 14 bases between them. The CDR3 sequence: CASSYSRMGAAEAFF. The CDR3, as DNA: TGTGCCAGCAGTTACTCTCGCATGGGTGCGGCTGAAGCTTTCTTT.

The chain is built from TRBV6-5 and TRBJ1-2; TRBD1 matches at 9 bases. This CDR3 is 13 amino acids long. Germline V gene data show CDR1 as MNHEY and CDR2 as SVGAGI. V shed 5 bases and J 11 bases; nucleotides not matched to a gene: 9. The chain's CDR3 is CASSNGTGSGYTF. DNA of the CDR3: TGTGCCAGCAGTAACGGGACAGGGAGTGGTTACACCTTC.

Turning to this clonotype: Its ends do not fully match the called genes, so a read error is possible. The chain employs TRBV20-1 and TRBJ1-5, with D possibly matching TRBD1 (5 bases). This CDR3 region has 15 residues. Germline CDR1 reads DFQATT; CDR2 reads SNEGSKA (reference sequence). The CDR3 DNA reads TGCAGTGCTAGACAGTCAGGCAGGGACTATCAGCCCCAACATTTT. Translation gives CSARQSGRDYQPQHF.

J is TRBJ2-1 and V is TRBV30; D may be TRBD2 (5 bases). Trimming cost V 2 bases and J 12 bases, with 23 bases left between them. CDR1 GTSNPN and CDR2 SVGIG come from the germline V gene (reference sequence). There are 15 residues in the CDR3. The CDR3 bases are TGTGCCTGGAGTCCCTCGATGGTTAGCAGTGCGGGGCAGTTCTTC. Translated: CAWSPSMVSSAGQFF.